One sample yielded the 5 T cell receptor beta chains listed below, sequenced in a study of graft-versus-host responses after intestinal transplantation. No antigen is known for these receptors. Clones were read by immunoSEQ multiplex PCR, and TCRdb kept only the in-frame ones, dropping some. The data contain roughly 100,000 clones, roughly 91% of them singletons. The sample consisted of unstimulated CD4+ T cells sorted from spleen or lymph node cells, taken before transplant. Receptor source: a human donor who was the organ donor for an intestinal transplant.

J is TRBJ1-2 and V is TRBV6-6; 10 bases fit TRBD1. Germline-derived CDR1 and CDR2 are MNHNY and SVGAGI (reference sequence). CDR3 size: 15 residues. J lost 3 bases, V lost 4 bases, and 5 bases had no gene match. Here the CDR3 DNA reads TGTGCCAGCAGTTCCCTGACAGGGGGCGACTATGGCTACACCTTC. Translated, it gives CASSSLTGGDYGYTF.

The rearrangement uses TRBV5-1 and TRBJ2-7; possible D gene TRBD2, 5 bases. Germline CDR1 SGHRS, CDR2 YFSETQ. Trimming stripped 1 base from V and 5 bases from J, with 16 bases between. This CDR3 has 15 residues. CDR3 in DNA: TGCGCCAGCAGCTTGAGGCTAGCAACGCGCGACGAGCAGTACTTC. Translation gives CASSLRLATRDEQYF.

CDR3 loop: CASSLPGTGGRPLHF. The CDR3 DNA sequence: TGTGCCAGCAGCCTCCCCGGGACAGGGGGTAGACCCCTCCACTTT. V and J are TRBV5-6 and TRBJ1-6; 11 nucleotides agree with TRBD1. The CDR3 length is 15 residues. The J segment lost 12 bases and the V segment lost 4 bases, leaving 9 bases of the junction unmatched. Germline values: CDR1 SGHDT, CDR2 YYEEEE.

The chain couples TRBV4-2 to TRBJ1-5; 7 positions agree with TRBD1. V lost 1 base to trimming and J lost 3 bases; unmatched junction nucleotides: 9. The CDR3 has 17 amino acids. The germline V gene encodes CDR1 LGHNA and CDR2 YNFKEQ. The CDR3 here is CASSQGQGSRLNQPQHF. In nucleotides, the CDR3 is TGTGCCAGCAGCCAAGGACAGGGCAGCCGTCTCAATCAGCCCCAGCATTTT.

This clone occurred once. The gene calls are TRBV2 and TRBJ2-3, with 10 positions matching TRBD1. The CDR3 is 15 residues long. Trimming cost V 8 bases and J 3 bases; bases outside gene matches: 8. In germline, CDR1 is SNHLY, CDR2 FYNNEI. The CDR3 loop is CASEGQGLLTDTQYF. CDR3 nucleotide sequence: TGTGCCAGCGAGGGACAGGGGTTATTGACAGATACGCAGTATTTT. Full variable domain (rest looked up from reference TRBV2 and TRBJ2-3): EPEVTQTPSHQVTQMGQEVILRCVPISNHLYFYWYRQILGQKVEFLVSFYNNEISEKSEIFDDQFSVERPDGSNFTLKIRSTKLEDSAMYFCASEGQGLLTDTQYFGPGTRLTVL.